These T cell receptor beta chains were read from a single sample in a study of OX40 agonist ivuxolimab in advanced cancers. Only in-frame clones appear in the TCRdb table, and some are missing; sequencing was by immunoSEQ multiplex PCR. The sample includes about 18,000 clones, just over 70% of them seen just once. The sample was CD4+ or CD8+ T cells sorted from blood, taken in a trial of the OX40 agonist ivuxolimab. The receptors were sampled from an adult with an advanced solid tumor such as melanoma, head and neck, liver or kidney cancer. CDR3s include the opening cysteine and the closing phenylalanine or tryptophan. D genes are given only for firm matches. The size of a clone is reported for some rows only, either as once, few or many, or as a class for expanded clones.

d_gene	v_gene	j_gene	abundance	CDR3nt	CDR3aa
TRBD1	TRBV10-2	TRBJ1-6	NA	TGCGCCAGCAGTGATTTGGGACAGGGGGAAGGTTCACCCCTCCACTTT	CASSDLGQGEGSPLHF
NA	TRBV7-9	TRBJ1-3	NA	TGTGCCAGCAGCTTAGAAACAGAGAGCTCTGGAAACACCATATATTTT	CASSLETESSGNTIYF
NA	TRBV4-1	TRBJ1-2	NA	TGCGCCAGCAGCCCTGAACGACAGGACAACTATGGCTACACCTTC	CASSPERQDNYGYTF
TRBD2	TRBV28	TRBJ2-1	NA	TGTGCCAGCAGTTTACCGACTAGCGGTAGCTCCTACAATGAGCAGTTCTTC	CASSLPTSGSSYNEQFF
NA	TRBV4-1	TRBJ1-1	NA	TGCGCCAGCAGCCAAGAGACAGGGAACACTGAAGCTTTCTTT	CASSQETGNTEAFF
TRBD2	TRBV7-8	TRBJ2-5	few	TGTGCCAGCAGCTTAACCCCCCGGCTAGCGGGAGAGACCCAGTACTTC	CASSLTPRLAGETQYF
NA	TRBV28	TRBJ2-7	NA	TGTGCCAGCAGACCCCCGGGACACCCGCTCGAGCAGTACTTC	CASRPPGHPLEQYF
NA	TRBV7-7	TRBJ2-3	NA	TGTGCCAGCAGCTTGGGATCCCACACAGATACGCAGTATTTT	CASSLGSHTDTQYF
TRBD1	TRBV4-1	TRBJ1-3	NA	TGCGCCAGCAGCCTCTACAGGGGTCAGAGCTCTGGAAACACCATATATTTT	CASSLYRGQSSGNTIYF
NA	TRBV6-1	TRBJ1-1	NA	TGTGCCAGCAGCATGAACACTGAAGCTTTCTTT	CASSMNTEAFF
TRBD1	TRBV14	TRBJ2-5	NA	TGTGCCAGCAGCCAGGGCTACAGGGGCGTGGAGACCCAGTACTTC	CASSQGYRGVETQYF
TRBD2	TRBV28	TRBJ2-1	NA	TGTGCCAGCAGTTTCCCTGGACTAGCGGGAGGGATAAATGAGCAGTTCTTC	CASSFPGLAGGINEQFF
NA	TRBV27	TRBJ2-7	NA	TGTGCCAGCAGTTCACGACAAGCCGCGTCCTACGAGCAGTACTTC	CASSSRQAASYEQYF
NA	TRBV6-6	TRBJ2-7	NA	TGTGCCAGCAGTTACTCCCTCCAGTCCTACGAGCAGTACTTC	CASSYSLQSYEQYF
NA	TRBV5-1	TRBJ2-7	NA	TGCGCCAGCAGCTTGCAGGGTGAGGGCTACGAGCAGTACTTC	CASSLQGEGYEQYF